This T cell receptor (beta chain) was identified in a study of tumor and adjacent non-tumor tissue in lung cancer. A modified ARM-PCR protocol with three rounds of nested PCR amplified TCRbeta. Using its own MiXCR run on the multiplex PCR reads, TCRdb lists one record per CDR3 protein. The top ten clones hold 20% to 25% of a sample with 220,000 or so distinct CDR3 sequences, less than 80% of them seen once. No cell sorting was done before RNA was extracted from the tissue. Study-wide results and limits: Significantly higher TCR diversity was found in tumor than normal lung.

On this clonotype itself: The antigen is not known. This CDR3 fails to terminate in the conserved phenylalanine or tryptophan, so it likely reflects a read error.

This CDR3 has 14 amino acids. Per the germline V gene, CDR1 is SQVTM and CDR2 is ANQGSEA. V dropped 7 bases and J dropped 3 bases, with 17 bases sitting between them. The chain couples TRBV29-1 to TRBJ2-3; a weak D match, TRBD1 (6 bases). The source of this sequence is a man in his sixties with non-small cell lung cancer. Specimen: lung tumor tissue. CDR3 protein: CSALSGVRTDTQYL. The DNA for the CDR3 is TGCAGCGCCTTATCAGGGGTCCGGACAGATACGCAGTATTTA.